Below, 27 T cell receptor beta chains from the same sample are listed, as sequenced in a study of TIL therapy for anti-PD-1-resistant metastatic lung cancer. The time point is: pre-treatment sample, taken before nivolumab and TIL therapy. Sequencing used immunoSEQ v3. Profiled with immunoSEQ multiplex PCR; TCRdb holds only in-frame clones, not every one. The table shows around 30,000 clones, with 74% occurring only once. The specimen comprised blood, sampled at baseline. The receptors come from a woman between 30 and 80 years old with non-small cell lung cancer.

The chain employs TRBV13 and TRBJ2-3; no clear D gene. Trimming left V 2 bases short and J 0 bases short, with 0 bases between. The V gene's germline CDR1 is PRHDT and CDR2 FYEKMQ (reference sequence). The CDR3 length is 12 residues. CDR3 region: CASSLSTDTQYF. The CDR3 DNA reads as TGTGCCAGCAGCTTAAGCACAGATACGCAGTATTTT.

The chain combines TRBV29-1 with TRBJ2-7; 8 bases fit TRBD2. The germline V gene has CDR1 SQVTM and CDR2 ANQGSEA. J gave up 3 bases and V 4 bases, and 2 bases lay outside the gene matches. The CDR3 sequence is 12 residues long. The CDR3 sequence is CSVGTSHYEQYF. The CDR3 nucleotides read TGCAGCGTTGGGACTAGCCACTACGAGCAGTACTTC.

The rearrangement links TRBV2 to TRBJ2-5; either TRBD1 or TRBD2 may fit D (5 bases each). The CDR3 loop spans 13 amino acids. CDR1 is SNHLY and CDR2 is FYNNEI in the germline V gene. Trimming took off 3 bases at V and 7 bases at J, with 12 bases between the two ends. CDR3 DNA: TGTGCCAGCAGTGAGTTTGGGGGACGGACCCAGTACTTC. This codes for CASSEFGGRTQYF.

The CDR3: CASSPEGARKTEAFF. In nucleotides, the CDR3 is TGTGCCAGCTCACCAGAGGGGGCGCGTAAAACTGAAGCTTTCTTT. The V and J genes are TRBV18 and TRBJ1-1, with 7 nucleotides matching TRBD1. Germline-derived CDR1 and CDR2 are KGHSH and LQKENI. The junction had 8 bases not matched to a gene; V was cut back by 2 bases and J by 5 bases. CDR3 size: 15 residues.

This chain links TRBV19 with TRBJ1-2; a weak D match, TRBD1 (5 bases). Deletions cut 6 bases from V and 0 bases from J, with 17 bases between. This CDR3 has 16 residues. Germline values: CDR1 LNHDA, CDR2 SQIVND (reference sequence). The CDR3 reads CASRPIGGSSNYGYTF. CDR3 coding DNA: TGTGCCAGTAGACCTATTGGGGGGTCTTCTAACTATGGCTACACCTTC.

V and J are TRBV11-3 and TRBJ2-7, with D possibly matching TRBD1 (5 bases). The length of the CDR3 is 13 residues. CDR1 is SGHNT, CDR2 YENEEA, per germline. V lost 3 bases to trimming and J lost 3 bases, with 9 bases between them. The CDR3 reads CASSFYQGYEQYF. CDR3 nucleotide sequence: TGTGCCAGCAGCTTTTATCAGGGCTACGAGCAGTACTTC. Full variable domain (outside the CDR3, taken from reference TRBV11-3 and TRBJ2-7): EAGVVQSPRYKIIEKKQPVAFWCNPISGHNTLYWYLQNLGQGPELLIRYENEEAVDDSQLPKDRFSAERLKGVDSTLKIQPAELGDSAVYLCASSFYQGYEQYFGPGTRLTVT.

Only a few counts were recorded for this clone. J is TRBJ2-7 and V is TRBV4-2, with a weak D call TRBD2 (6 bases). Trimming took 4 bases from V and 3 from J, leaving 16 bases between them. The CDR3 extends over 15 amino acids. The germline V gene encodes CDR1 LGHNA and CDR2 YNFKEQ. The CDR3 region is CASSLSGSGDYEQYF. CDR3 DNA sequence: TGTGCCAGCAGCCTTAGCGGCAGTGGGGACTACGAGCAGTACTTC.

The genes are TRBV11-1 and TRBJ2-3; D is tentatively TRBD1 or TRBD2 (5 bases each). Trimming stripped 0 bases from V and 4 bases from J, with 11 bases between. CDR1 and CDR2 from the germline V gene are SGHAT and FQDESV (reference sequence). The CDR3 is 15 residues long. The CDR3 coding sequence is TGTGCCAGCAGCTTAGCTGGGGGTTGGGCAGATACGCAGTATTTT. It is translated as CASSLAGGWADTQYF.

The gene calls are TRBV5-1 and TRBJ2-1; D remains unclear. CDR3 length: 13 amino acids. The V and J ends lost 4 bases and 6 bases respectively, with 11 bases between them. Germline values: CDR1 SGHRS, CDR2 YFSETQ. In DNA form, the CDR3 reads TGCGCCAGCAGCCCGGAAAATCCCAATGAGCAGTTCTTC. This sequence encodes CASSPENPNEQFF.

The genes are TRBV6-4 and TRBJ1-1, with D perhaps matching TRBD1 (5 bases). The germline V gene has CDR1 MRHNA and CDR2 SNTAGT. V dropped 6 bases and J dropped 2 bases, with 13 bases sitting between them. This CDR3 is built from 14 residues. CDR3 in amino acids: CASSPGRQNTEAFF. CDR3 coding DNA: TGTGCCAGCAGCCCAGGGCGGCAAAACACTGAAGCTTTCTTT.

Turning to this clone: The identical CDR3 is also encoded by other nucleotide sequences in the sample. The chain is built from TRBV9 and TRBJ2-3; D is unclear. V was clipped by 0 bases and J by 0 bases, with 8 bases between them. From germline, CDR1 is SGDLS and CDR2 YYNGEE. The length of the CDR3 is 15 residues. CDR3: CASSVGLASTDTQYF. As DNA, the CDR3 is TGTGCCAGCAGCGTAGGTCTTGCTAGCACAGATACGCAGTATTTT.

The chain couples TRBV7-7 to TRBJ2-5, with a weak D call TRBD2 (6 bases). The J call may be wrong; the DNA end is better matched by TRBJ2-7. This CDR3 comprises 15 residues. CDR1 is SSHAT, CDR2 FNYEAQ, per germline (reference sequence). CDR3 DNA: TGTGCCAGCAGCCCCCGGGACTTTGGGCCCCTCGAGCAGTACTTC. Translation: CASSPRDFGPLEQYF.

The CDR3 region has the DNA TGTGCCAGCAGCTTGGTAGCGGGAGAAGGCGAGCAGTACTTC. This sequence encodes CASSLVAGEGEQYF. This chain uses TRBV5-6 with TRBJ2-7; 9 bases align to TRBD2. Germline CDR1 is SGHDT and CDR2 is YYEEEE. J gave up 6 bases and V 0 bases, and 4 bases lay outside the gene matches. The CDR3 extends over 14 amino acids.

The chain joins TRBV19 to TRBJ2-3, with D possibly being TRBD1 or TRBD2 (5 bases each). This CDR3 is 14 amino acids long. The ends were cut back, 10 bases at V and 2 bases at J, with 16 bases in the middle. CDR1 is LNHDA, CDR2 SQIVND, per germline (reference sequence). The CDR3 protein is CANYAGTSTDTQYF. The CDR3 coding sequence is TGTGCCAATTACGCCGGGACCTCCACAGATACGCAGTATTTT.

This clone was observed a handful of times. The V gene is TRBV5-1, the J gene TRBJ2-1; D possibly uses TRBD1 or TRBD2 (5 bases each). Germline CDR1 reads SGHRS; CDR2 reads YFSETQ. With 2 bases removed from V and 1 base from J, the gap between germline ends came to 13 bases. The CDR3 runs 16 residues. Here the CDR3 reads CASSFTGTFSYNEQFF. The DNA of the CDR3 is TGCGCCAGCAGCTTCACCGGGACCTTTTCCTACAATGAGCAGTTCTTC. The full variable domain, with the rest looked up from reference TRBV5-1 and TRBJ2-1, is KAGVTQTPRYLIKTRGQQVTLSCSPISGHRSVSWYQQTPGQGLQFLFEYFSETQRNKGNFPGRFSGRQFSNSRSEMNVSTLELGDSALYLCASSFTGTFSYNEQFFGPGTRLTVL.

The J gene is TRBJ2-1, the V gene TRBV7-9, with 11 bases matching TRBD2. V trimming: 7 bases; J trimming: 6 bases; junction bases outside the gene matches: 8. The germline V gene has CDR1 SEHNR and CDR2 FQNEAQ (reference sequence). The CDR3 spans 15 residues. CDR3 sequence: CASTQGLADINEQFF. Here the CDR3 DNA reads TGTGCCAGCACCCAGGGACTAGCGGACATCAATGAGCAGTTCTTC. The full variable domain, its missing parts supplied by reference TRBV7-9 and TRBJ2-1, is DTGVSQNPRHKITKRGQNVTFRCDPISEHNRLYWYRQTLGQGPEFLTYFQNEAQLEKSRLLSDRFSAERPKGSFSTLEIQRTEQGDSAMYLCASTQGLADINEQFFGPGTRLTVL.

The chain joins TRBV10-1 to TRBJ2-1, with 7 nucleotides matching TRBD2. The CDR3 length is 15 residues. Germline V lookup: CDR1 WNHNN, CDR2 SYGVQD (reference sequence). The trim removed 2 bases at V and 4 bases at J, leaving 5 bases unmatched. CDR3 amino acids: CASSEARGIYNEQFF. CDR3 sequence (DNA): TGCGCCAGCAGTGAGGCGCGGGGGATTTACAATGAGCAGTTCTTC.

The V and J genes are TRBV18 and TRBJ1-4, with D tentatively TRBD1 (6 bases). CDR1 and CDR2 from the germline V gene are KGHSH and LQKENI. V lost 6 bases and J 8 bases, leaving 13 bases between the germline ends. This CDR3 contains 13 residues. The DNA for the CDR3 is TGTGCCAGCTCCGGGACAAAGACGGAAAAACTGTTTTTT. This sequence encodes CASSGTKTEKLFF.

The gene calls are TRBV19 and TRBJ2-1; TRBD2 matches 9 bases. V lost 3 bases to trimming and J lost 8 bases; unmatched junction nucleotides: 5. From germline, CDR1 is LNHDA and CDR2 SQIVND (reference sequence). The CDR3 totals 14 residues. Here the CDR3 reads CASSMGLAFYEQFF. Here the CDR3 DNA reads TGTGCCAGTAGTATGGGACTAGCTTTCTATGAGCAGTTCTTC.

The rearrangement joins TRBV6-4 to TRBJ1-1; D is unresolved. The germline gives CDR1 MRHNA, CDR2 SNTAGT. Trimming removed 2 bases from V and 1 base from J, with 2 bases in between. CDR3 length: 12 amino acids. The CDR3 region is CASSDRNTEAFF. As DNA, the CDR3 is TGTGCCAGCAGTGACCGGAACACTGAAGCTTTCTTT.

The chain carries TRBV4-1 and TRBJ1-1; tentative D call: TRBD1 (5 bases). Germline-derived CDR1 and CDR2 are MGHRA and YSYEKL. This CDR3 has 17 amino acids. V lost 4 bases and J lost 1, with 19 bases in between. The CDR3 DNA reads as TGCGCCAGCAGCCCCAGGGAAATAACAGGCTGGAACACTGAAGCTTTCTTT. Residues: CASSPREITGWNTEAFF.

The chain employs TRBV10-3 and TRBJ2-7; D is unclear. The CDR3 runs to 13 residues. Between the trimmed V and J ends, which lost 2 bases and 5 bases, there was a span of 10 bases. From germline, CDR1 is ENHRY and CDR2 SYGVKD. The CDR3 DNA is TGTGCCATCAGTGAGAGATTAGTGCACGAGCAGTACTTC. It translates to CAISERLVHEQYF.

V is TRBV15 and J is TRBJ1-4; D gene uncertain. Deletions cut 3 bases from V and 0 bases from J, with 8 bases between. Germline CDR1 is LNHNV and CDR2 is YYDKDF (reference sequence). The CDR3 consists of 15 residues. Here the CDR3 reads CATSSPSPTNEKLFF. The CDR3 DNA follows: TGTGCCACCAGCAGCCCGTCCCCAACTAATGAAAAACTGTTTTTT.

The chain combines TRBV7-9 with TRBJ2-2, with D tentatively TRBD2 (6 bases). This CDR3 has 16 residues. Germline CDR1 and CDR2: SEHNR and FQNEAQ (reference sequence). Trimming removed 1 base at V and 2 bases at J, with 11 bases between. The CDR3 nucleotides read TGTGCCAGCAGCTTAGAAGGCGGGATTAACACCGGGGAGCTGTTTTTT. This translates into CASSLEGGINTGELFF. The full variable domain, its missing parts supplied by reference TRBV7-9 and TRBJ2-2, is DTGVSQNPRHKITKRGQNVTFRCDPISEHNRLYWYRQTLGQGPEFLTYFQNEAQLEKSRLLSDRFSAERPKGSFSTLEIQRTEQGDSAMYLCASSLEGGINTGELFFGEGSRLTVL.

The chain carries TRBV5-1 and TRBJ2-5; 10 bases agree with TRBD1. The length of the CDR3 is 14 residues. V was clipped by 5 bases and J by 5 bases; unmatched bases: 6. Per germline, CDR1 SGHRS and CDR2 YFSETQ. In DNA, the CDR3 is TGCGCCAGCAGATGGACAGGGGGAATGGAGACCCAGTACTTC. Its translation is CASRWTGGMETQYF.

The CDR3 DNA reads TGTGCCAGCAGCTTAGGGCCTAGCGGGAGAGCAACCCACTACGAGCAGTACTTC. The encoded protein is CASSLGPSGRATHYEQYF. The chain joins TRBV11-2 to TRBJ2-7, with TRBD2 matching 10 bases. This CDR3 region has 18 residues. The ends lost 1 base at V and 3 bases at J; junction bases unmatched: 12. Germline lookup yields CDR1 SGHAT and CDR2 FQNNGV.

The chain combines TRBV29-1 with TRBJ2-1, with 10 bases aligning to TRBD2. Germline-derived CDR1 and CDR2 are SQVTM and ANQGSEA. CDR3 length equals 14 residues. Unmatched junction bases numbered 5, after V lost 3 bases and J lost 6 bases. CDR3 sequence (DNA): TGCAGCGTTGATAACCTAGCGGGAGTCAATGAGCAGTTCTTC. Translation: CSVDNLAGVNEQFF.